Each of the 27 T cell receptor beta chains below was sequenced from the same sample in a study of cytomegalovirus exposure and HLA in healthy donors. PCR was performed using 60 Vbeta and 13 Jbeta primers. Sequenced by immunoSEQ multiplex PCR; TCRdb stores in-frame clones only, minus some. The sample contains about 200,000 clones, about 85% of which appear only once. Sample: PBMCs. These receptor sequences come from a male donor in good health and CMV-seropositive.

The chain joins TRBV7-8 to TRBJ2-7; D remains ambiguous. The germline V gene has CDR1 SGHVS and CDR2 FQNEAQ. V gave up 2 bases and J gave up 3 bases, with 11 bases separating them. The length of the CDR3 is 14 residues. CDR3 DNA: TGTGCCAGCAGCTTAAGCGAGAGCCTCTACGAGCAGTACTTC. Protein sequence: CASSLSESLYEQYF.

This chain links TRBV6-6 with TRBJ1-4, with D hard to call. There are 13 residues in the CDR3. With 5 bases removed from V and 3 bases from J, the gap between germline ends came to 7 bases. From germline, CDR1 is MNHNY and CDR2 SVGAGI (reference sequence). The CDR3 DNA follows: TGTGCCAGCAGTACTAATGCTAATGAAAAACTGTTTTTT. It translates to CASSTNANEKLFF.

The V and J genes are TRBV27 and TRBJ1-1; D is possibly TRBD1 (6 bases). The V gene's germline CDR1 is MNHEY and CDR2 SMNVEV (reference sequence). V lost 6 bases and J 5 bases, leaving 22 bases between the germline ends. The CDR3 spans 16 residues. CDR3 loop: CASSPRGGGLATEAFF. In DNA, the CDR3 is TGTGCCAGCAGCCCCCGGGGCGGGGGCTTGGCTACTGAAGCTTTCTTT.

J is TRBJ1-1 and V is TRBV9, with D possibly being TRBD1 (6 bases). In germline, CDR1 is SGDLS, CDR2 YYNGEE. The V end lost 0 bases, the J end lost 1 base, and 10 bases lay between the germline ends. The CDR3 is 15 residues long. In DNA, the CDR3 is TGTGCCAGCAGCGTAGATTGGACAGCGAACACTGAAGCTTTCTTT. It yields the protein CASSVDWTANTEAFF.

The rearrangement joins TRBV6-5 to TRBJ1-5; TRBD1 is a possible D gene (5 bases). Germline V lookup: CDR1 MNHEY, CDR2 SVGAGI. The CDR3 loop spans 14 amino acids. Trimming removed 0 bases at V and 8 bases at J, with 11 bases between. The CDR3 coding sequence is TGTGCCAGCAGTTACTCTAAGGGAGGGGAGCCCCAGCATTTT. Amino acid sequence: CASSYSKGGEPQHF.

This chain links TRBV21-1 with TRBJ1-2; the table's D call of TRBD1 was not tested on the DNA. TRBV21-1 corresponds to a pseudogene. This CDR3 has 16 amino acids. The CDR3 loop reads CASSKGDRAYSTGYTF. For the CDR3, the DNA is TGTGCCAGCAGCAAAGGGGACAGGGCCTACTCTACCGGCTACACCTTC.

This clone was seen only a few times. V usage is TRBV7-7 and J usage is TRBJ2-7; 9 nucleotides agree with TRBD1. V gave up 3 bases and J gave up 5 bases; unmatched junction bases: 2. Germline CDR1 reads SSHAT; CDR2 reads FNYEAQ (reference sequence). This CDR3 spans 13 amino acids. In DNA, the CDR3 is TGTGCCAGCAGCTTGGACAGGGGCAACGAGCAGTACTTC. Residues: CASSLDRGNEQYF.

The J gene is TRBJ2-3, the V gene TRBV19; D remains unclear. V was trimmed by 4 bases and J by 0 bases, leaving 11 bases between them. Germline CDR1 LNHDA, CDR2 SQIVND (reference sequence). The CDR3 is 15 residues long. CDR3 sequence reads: CASSTNGASTDTQYF. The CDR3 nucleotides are TGTGCCAGTAGTACTAATGGAGCTAGCACAGATACGCAGTATTTT.

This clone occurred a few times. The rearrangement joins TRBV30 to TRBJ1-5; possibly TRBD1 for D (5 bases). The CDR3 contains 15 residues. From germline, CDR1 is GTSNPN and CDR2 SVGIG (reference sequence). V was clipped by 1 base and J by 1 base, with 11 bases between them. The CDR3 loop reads CAWSAGFVSNQPQHF. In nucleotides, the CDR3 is TGTGCCTGGAGTGCAGGGTTTGTAAGCAATCAGCCCCAGCATTTT.

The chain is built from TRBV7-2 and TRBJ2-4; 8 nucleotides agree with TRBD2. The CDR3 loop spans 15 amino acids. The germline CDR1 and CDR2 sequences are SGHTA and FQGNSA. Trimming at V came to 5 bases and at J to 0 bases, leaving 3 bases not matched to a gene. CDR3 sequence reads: CASSQRGQAKNIQYF. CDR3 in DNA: TGTGCCAGCAGCCAGCGGGGGCAAGCCAAAAACATTCAGTACTTC.

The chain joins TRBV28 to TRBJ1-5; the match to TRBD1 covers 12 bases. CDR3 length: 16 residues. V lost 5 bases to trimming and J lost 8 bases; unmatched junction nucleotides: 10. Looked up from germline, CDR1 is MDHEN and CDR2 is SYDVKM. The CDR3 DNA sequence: TGTGCCAGCAGTCCCACCGGGACAGGGGGCACTGAGCCCCAGCATTTT. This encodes CASSPTGTGGTEPQHF.

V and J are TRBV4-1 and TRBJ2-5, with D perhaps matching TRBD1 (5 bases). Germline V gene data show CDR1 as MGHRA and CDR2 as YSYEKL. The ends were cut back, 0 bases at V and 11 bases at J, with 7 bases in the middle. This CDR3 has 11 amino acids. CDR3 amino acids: CASSQDRVQYF. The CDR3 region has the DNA TGCGCCAGCAGCCAAGACAGGGTTCAGTACTTC.

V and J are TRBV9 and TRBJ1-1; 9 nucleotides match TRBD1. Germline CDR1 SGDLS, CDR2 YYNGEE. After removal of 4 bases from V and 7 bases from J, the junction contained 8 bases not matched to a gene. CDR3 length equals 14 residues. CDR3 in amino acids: CASSRRDRDFEAFF. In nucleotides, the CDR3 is TGTGCCAGCAGCCGCCGGGACAGGGATTTTGAAGCTTTCTTT. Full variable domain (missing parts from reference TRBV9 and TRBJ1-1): DSGVTQTPKHLITATGQRVTLRCSPRSGDLSVYWYQQSLDQGLQFLIQYYNGEERAKGNILERFSAQQFPDLHSELNLSSLELGDSALYFCASSRRDRDFEAFFGQGTRLTVV.

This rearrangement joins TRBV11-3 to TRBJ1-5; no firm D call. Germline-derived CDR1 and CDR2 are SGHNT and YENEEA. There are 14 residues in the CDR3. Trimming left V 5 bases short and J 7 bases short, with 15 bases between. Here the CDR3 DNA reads TGTGCCAGCAGCCCAGAGAGACTCCCCCAGCCCCAGCATTTT. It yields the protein CASSPERLPQPQHF.

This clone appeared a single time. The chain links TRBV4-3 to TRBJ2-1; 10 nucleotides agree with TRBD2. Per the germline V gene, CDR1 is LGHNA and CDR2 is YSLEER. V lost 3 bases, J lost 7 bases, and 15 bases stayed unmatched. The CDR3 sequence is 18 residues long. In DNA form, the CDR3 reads TGCGCCAGCAGCCAGGAAGGAAGCGGGAGGGCGGAGTCAAATGAGCAGTTCTTC. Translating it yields CASSQEGSGRAESNEQFF.

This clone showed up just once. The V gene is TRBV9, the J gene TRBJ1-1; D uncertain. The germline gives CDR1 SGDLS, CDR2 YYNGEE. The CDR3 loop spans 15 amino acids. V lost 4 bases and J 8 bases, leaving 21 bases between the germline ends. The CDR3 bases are TGTGCCAGCAGCTCCCCAAATGGGCAGCGGGTCGAAGCTTTCTTT. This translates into CASSSPNGQRVEAFF.

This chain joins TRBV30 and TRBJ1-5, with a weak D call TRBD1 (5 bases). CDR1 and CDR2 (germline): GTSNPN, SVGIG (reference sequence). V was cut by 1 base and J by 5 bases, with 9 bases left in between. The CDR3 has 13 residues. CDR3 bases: TGTGCCTGGAGTGGGGACTTTGATCAGCCCCAGCATTTT. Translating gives CAWSGDFDQPQHF.

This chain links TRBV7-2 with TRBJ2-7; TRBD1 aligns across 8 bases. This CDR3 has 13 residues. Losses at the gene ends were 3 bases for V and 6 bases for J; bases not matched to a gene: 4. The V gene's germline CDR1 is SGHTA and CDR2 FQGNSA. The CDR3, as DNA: TGTGCCAGCAGCTTCGGACAGGGCCGCGAGCAGTACTTC. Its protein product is CASSFGQGREQYF.

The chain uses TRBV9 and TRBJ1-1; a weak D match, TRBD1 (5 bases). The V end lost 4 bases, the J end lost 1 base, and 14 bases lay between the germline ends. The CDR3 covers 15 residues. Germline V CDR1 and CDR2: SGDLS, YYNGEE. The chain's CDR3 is CASSPHGGENTEAFF. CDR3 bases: TGTGCCAGCAGCCCCCACGGAGGGGAGAACACTGAAGCTTTCTTT.

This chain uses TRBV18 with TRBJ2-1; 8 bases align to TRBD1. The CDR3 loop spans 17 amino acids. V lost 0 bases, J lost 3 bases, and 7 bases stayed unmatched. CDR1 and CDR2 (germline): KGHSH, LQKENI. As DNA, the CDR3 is TGTGCCAGCTCACCACCAGCAGGGGGCGCCGACTACAATGAGCAGTTCTTC. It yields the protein CASSPPAGGADYNEQFF.

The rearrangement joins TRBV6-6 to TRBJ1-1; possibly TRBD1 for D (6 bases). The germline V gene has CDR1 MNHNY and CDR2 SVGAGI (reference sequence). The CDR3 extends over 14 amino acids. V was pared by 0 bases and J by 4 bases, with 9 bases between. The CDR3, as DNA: TGTGCCAGCAGTTACTCGGACAGCCGCACTGAAGCTTTCTTT. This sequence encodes CASSYSDSRTEAFF.

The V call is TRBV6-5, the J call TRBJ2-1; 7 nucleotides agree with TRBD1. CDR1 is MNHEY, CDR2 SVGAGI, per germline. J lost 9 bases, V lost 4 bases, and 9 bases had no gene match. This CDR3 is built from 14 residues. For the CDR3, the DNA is TGTGCCAGCAGTTCAATAAGGACAGGTATTGAGCAGTTCTTC. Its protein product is CASSSIRTGIEQFF.

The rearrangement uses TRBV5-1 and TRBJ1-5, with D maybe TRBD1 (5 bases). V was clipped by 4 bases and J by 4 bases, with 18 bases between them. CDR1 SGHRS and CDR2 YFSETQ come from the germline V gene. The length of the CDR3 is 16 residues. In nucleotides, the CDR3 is TGCGCCAGCAGCCCGGAATACGACAGCTGGAATCAGCCCCAGCATTTT. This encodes CASSPEYDSWNQPQHF.

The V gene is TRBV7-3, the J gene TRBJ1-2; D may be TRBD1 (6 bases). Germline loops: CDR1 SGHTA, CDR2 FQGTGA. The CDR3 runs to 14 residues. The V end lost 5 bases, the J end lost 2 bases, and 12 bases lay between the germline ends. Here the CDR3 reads CASSLTGQNYGYTF. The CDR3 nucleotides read TGTGCCAGCAGCCTTACAGGGCAAAACTATGGCTACACCTTC.

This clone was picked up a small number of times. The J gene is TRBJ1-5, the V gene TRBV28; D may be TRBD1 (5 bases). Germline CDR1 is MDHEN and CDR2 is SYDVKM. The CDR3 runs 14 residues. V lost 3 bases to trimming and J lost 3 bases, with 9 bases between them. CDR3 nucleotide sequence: TGTGCCAGCAGTTTGACAGCAAACAATCAGCCCCAGCATTTT. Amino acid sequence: CASSLTANNQPQHF.

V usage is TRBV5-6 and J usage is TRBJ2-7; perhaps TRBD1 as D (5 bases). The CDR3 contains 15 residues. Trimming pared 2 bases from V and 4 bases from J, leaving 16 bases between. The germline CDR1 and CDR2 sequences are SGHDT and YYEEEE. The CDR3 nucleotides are TGTGCCAGCAGCTTCAGGGTCCGTGGTGCGTACGAGCAGTACTTC. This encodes CASSFRVRGAYEQYF.

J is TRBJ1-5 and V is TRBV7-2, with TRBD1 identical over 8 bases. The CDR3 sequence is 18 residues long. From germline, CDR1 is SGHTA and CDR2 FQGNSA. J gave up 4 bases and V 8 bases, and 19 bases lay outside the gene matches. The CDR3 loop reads CASPLYGRTGISNQPQHF. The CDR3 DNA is TGTGCCAGCCCTCTATACGGGAGGACAGGGATTAGTAATCAGCCCCAGCATTTT.